This T cell receptor (beta chain) was sequenced in a study of neurological immune-mediated disorders. Study outcomes and limitations: Expansion of TCR clones was greatest in HTLV-1-associated myelopathy and smallest in multiple sclerosis, where it fell below that of healthy controls. The absence of any CDR3 amino acid sequence shared by expanded clones across subjects suggests that repertoires were private in all groups.

This sample's time point: longitudinal time-point 3. This clonotype was detected ten times or more. The antigen remains unidentified. Germline CDR1 MNHEY, CDR2 SVGAGI. The V gene end was trimmed by 6 bases and the J gene end by 5 bases; junction bases not matched to a gene: 13. The CDR3 has 16 amino acids. Every sequencing run returned over 190 million TCR-beta sequences, which were derived from 15-18 subjects. TCRdb reprocessed the 5' RACE reads via MiXCR and lists one record per CDR3 protein. This table holds about 45,000 distinct CDR3 sequences, approximately 12% found once. The V gene is TRBV6-5, the J gene TRBJ1-5; TRBD1 matches 7 bases. The TCR originated in a young man in good health. Sample: PBMCs. CDR3 nucleotide sequence: TGTGCCAGCAGCCGGCAGGGGGTCGGTGGTCATCAGCCCCAGCATTTT. The encoded protein is CASSRQGVGGHQPQHF.